Following are 26 T cell receptor beta chains from one sample sequenced in a study of vaccination and CD4 T cells after COVID-19. Oncomine TCR Beta short-read sequencing was applied to DNA from cultured CD4+ T cells. From the PCR reads, TCRdb called clonotypes with MiXCR, one entry per CDR3 protein. The sample has 8,500 to 10,000 distinct CDR3 sequences; about 54% are singletons. Treatment here: approximately nine-day PBMC culture with coronavirus spike peptide pools or control peptides (ViraFEST assay). Antigens for these TCRs are unknown. Sample: CD4+ T cells from blood, cultured in vitro. All receptors derive from a human donor who had recovered from COVID-19.

The V gene is TRBV20-1, the J gene TRBJ1-2; TRBD1 matches 8 bases. The germline gives CDR1 DFQATT, CDR2 SNEGSKA (reference sequence). The CDR3 runs 13 residues. Trimming at V came to 5 bases and at J to 8 bases, leaving 10 bases not matched to a gene. The CDR3 spells CSAAHGQGGGYTF. DNA of the CDR3: TGCAGTGCTGCCCACGGACAGGGCGGCGGCTACACCTTC.

This clonotype was recorded only once. V and J are TRBV6-1 and TRBJ2-5, with 11 bases that match TRBD1. The CDR3 has 15 residues. V gave up 5 bases and J gave up 3 bases; unmatched junction bases: 5. The germline V gene encodes CDR1 MNHNS and CDR2 SASEGT. This CDR3 reads CASSRDRGAKETQYF. DNA of the CDR3: TGTGCCAGCAGTCGGGACAGGGGGGCGAAAGAGACCCAGTACTTC.

This chain connects TRBV5-4 to TRBJ2-3; possible D gene TRBD2, 6 bases. The V gene's germline CDR1 is SGHNT and CDR2 YYREEE (reference sequence). The ends were cut back, 2 bases at V and 1 base at J, with 8 bases in the middle. This CDR3 is built from 14 residues. This CDR3 is CASSLPSGTDTQYF. The CDR3 region has the DNA TGTGCCAGCAGCTTACCTAGCGGCACAGATACGCAGTATTTT.

This rearrangement joins TRBV14 to TRBJ2-7; the D call may be TRBD1 or TRBD2 (6 bases each). Germline values: CDR1 SGHDN, CDR2 FVKESK. Trimming left V 0 bases short and J 8 bases short, with 14 bases between. The CDR3 runs 14 residues. The CDR3 spells CASSQEIPGGQQYF. As DNA, the CDR3 is TGTGCCAGCAGCCAAGAAATCCCCGGGGGCCAGCAGTACTTC.

The sample holds a few counts of this clonotype. This chain connects TRBV6-1 to TRBJ1-5; 7 bases match TRBD1. V lost 3 bases and J lost 1; bases outside the gene matches: 9. This CDR3 has 17 residues. In germline, CDR1 is MNHNS, CDR2 SASEGT. Written as DNA, the CDR3 is TGTGCCAGCAGTGAGGGCCTCAGGGGGGTAAGCAATCAGCCCCAGCATTTT. It specifies CASSEGLRGVSNQPQHF.

The chain uses TRBV24-1 and TRBJ1-5; 7 bases are shared with TRBD1. Germline V gene sequence: CDR1 KGHDR, CDR2 SFDVKD. This CDR3 has 15 residues. The V and J ends lost 5 bases and 3 bases, in that order; junction bases with no gene match: 6. For the CDR3, the DNA is TGTGCCACCAGTGCGGGACAGATATACAATCAGCCCCAGCATTTT. Amino acids: CATSAGQIYNQPQHF.

J is TRBJ2-2 and V is TRBV7-2; D is unresolved. Germline lookup yields CDR1 SGHTA and CDR2 FQGNSA. V lost 2 bases, J lost 0 bases, and 10 bases lay in between. This CDR3 is built from 16 residues. In nucleotides, the CDR3 is TGTGCCAGCAGCTTATGGGCCAGGACGAACACCGGGGAGCTGTTTTTT. This encodes CASSLWARTNTGELFF.

The rearrangement joins TRBV6-2 or TRBV6-3 to TRBJ2-7; tentatively, D is TRBD2 (5 bases). The germline gives CDR1 MNHEY, CDR2 SVGEGT. V was clipped by 4 bases and J by 0 bases, with 10 bases between them. This CDR3 is 14 amino acids long. CDR3 residues: CASSSPTISYEQYF. CDR3 DNA: TGTGCCAGCAGTTCCCCGACTATCTCCTACGAGCAGTACTTC.

This sequence joins TRBV7-2 and TRBJ2-5, with D uncertain. V lost 6 bases and J 3 bases, leaving 11 bases between the germline ends. The V gene's germline CDR1 is SGHTA and CDR2 FQGNSA. The CDR3 contains 13 residues. The CDR3 sequence is CASRAYEKETQYF. CDR3 coding DNA: TGTGCCAGCAGGGCTTACGAGAAAGAGACCCAGTACTTC.

This sequence joins TRBV20-1 and TRBJ2-3, with 9 bases lining up with TRBD1. CDR1 is DFQATT, CDR2 SNEGSKA, per germline (reference sequence). The CDR3 length is 17 residues. The J segment lost 0 bases and the V segment lost 6 bases, leaving 13 bases of the junction unmatched. The CDR3 sequence is CSAAGTGFNLSTDTQYF. In DNA form, the CDR3 reads TGCAGTGCCGCCGGGACAGGGTTTAACCTTAGCACAGATACGCAGTATTTT.

This sequence joins TRBV7-2 and TRBJ1-6, with D hard to call. Germline CDR1 is SGHTA and CDR2 is FQGNSA. Trimming stripped 2 bases from V and 7 bases from J, with 6 bases between. This CDR3 contains 13 residues. Written as DNA, the CDR3 is TGTGCCAGCAGCTTATTGAGGAATTCACCCCTCCACTTT. It translates to CASSLLRNSPLHF.

The chain recombines TRBV27 with TRBJ1-6, with D hard to call. The CDR3 has 12 residues. Germline lookup yields CDR1 MNHEY and CDR2 SMNVEV (reference sequence). Trimming pared 2 bases from V and 7 bases from J, leaving 3 bases between. The CDR3 loop is CASSLQNSPLHF. The CDR3 bases are TGTGCCAGCAGTTTACAGAATTCACCCCTCCACTTT.

The rearrangement joins TRBV6-2 or TRBV6-3 to TRBJ2-1; 11 nucleotides line up with TRBD2. The trim removed 6 bases at V and 4 bases at J, leaving 5 bases unmatched. This CDR3 is 15 amino acids long. Germline CDR1 MNHEY, CDR2 SVGEGT. The CDR3 DNA reads TGTGCCAGCAGCTCCGGGACTAGCGGATACAATGAGCAGTTCTTC. It yields the protein CASSSGTSGYNEQFF.

This clonotype was observed a single time. The gene calls are TRBV5-1 and TRBJ2-3; TRBD2 agrees at 7 bases. The CDR3 contains 14 residues. CDR1 is SGHRS, CDR2 YFSETQ, per germline. J was trimmed by 4 bases and V by 2 bases; bases with no gene match: 4. The CDR3 sequence: CASSFASGSDTQYF. As DNA, the CDR3 is TGCGCCAGCAGCTTCGCTAGCGGCTCAGATACGCAGTATTTT.

This sequence joins TRBV5-5 and TRBJ2-2; D is undetermined. Germline V gene data show CDR1 as SGHKS and CDR2 as YYEKEE (reference sequence). CDR3 size: 14 residues. V was clipped by 0 bases and J by 4 bases, with 7 bases between them. CDR3 amino acids: CASSLVAGTGELFF. The CDR3, as DNA: TGTGCCAGCAGCTTGGTTGCCGGCACCGGGGAGCTGTTTTTT.

By sample share, this clonotype is large. This chain links TRBV20-1 with TRBJ1-5; D is possibly TRBD1 (5 bases). The V gene lost 4 bases and the J gene lost 3 bases, with 10 bases spanning the gap. Per germline, CDR1 DFQATT and CDR2 SNEGSKA (reference sequence). This CDR3 contains 13 residues. CDR3 region: CSANRQHNQPQHF. In DNA, the CDR3 is TGCAGTGCTAATAGACAGCACAATCAGCCCCAGCATTTT.

This clonotype was seen a handful of times. This chain uses TRBV7-2 with TRBJ2-7; no clear D. V lost 1 base, J lost 4 bases, and 14 bases lay in between. The CDR3 covers 15 residues. CDR1 and CDR2 from the germline V gene are SGHTA and FQGNSA. CDR3 sequence: CASSLVSRFVYEQYF. The DNA for the CDR3 is TGTGCCAGCAGCTTAGTTTCTCGGTTCGTGTACGAGCAGTACTTC.

The V and J genes are TRBV28 and TRBJ2-2, with D perhaps matching TRBD1 (6 bases). This CDR3 is 15 amino acids long. Trimming shortened V by 2 bases and J by 6 bases, and 13 bases separated the two germline ends. CDR1 MDHEN and CDR2 SYDVKM come from the germline V gene. CDR3 amino acids: CASSLQQGIAGELFF. CDR3 sequence (DNA): TGTGCCAGCAGTTTACAACAGGGTATCGCCGGGGAGCTGTTTTTT.

This chain links TRBV27 with TRBJ1-6; 7 bases agree with TRBD1. There are 14 residues in the CDR3. Losses at the gene ends were 3 bases for V and 7 bases for J; bases not matched to a gene: 3. CDR1 is MNHEY and CDR2 is SMNVEV in the germline V gene (reference sequence). The CDR3 nucleotides read TGTGCCAGCAGTTTCGCAGGGGGGAATTCACCCCTCCACTTT. Its protein is CASSFAGGNSPLHF.

This chain connects TRBV6-5 to TRBJ1-3; 10 nucleotides agree with TRBD1. The J segment lost 2 bases and the V segment lost 2 bases, leaving 0 bases of the junction unmatched. Germline V CDR1 and CDR2: MNHEY, SVGAGI. The CDR3 has 15 amino acids. The CDR3 spells CASSYGTGAGNTIYF. Written as DNA, the CDR3 is TGTGCCAGCAGTTACGGGACAGGGGCTGGAAACACCATATATTTT.

This rearrangement joins TRBV7-3 to TRBJ2-5; 8 positions match TRBD1. V shed 5 bases and J 4 bases; nucleotides not matched to a gene: 3. CDR3 length: 13 residues. Germline CDR1 is SGHTA and CDR2 is FQGTGA. The CDR3 protein is CASSPGQGETQYF. Written as DNA, the CDR3 is TGTGCCAGCAGCCCTGGACAGGGAGAGACCCAGTACTTC.

The chain links TRBV12-5 to TRBJ1-5; D gene uncertain. Trimming stripped 0 bases from V and 3 bases from J, with 9 bases between. This CDR3 has 15 residues. Germline V gene sequence: CDR1 LGHNT, CDR2 FRNRAP. As DNA, the CDR3 is TGTGCTAGTGGTTTGGTAAAGGGTATCAATCAGCCCCAGCATTTT. Amino acid sequence: CASGLVKGINQPQHF.

CDR3 nucleotide sequence: TGTGCCAGCAGTGCCCCCTCAGGGAACGAGCAGTACTTC. Its translation: CASSAPSGNEQYF. The chain uses TRBV6-1 and TRBJ2-7; possible D gene TRBD1, 5 bases. Between the trimmed V and J ends, which lost 4 bases and 5 bases, there was a span of 12 bases. The CDR3 loop spans 13 amino acids. Germline values: CDR1 MNHNS, CDR2 SASEGT.

This clonotype has only a few counts. The chain carries TRBV6-1 and TRBJ1-1, with no clear D. Trimming shortened V by 3 bases and J by 1 base, and 9 bases separated the two germline ends. The CDR3 extends over 14 amino acids. The V gene's germline CDR1 is MNHNS and CDR2 SASEGT. The CDR3 region has the DNA TGTGCCAGCAGTGAGCTGCGGGGGAACACTGAAGCTTTCTTT. Amino acids: CASSELRGNTEAFF.

This clonotype turned up a few times. The chain is built from TRBV20-1 and TRBJ1-5; TRBD1 matches 7 bases. With 5 bases clipped from V and 0 bases from J, the junction kept 10 bases outside the gene matches. The CDR3 consists of 16 residues. Germline values: CDR1 DFQATT, CDR2 SNEGSKA (reference sequence). The CDR3 DNA reads as TGCAGTGCTTTGAGACAGGGACAATATAGCAATCAGCCCCAGCATTTT. This encodes CSALRQGQYSNQPQHF.

This clonotype counts as medium-sized. The chain couples TRBV20-1 to TRBJ2-2; 8 bases agree with TRBD1. The CDR3 is made up of 16 amino acids. In germline, CDR1 is DFQATT, CDR2 SNEGSKA (reference sequence). V gave up 6 bases and J gave up 5 bases; unmatched junction bases: 14. This chain's CDR3 is CSARMRGQALTGELFF. CDR3 sequence (DNA): TGCAGTGCCCGAATGAGGGGACAGGCTCTAACCGGGGAGCTGTTTTTT.